Shown below are 8 T cell receptor beta chains from a single sample sequenced in a study of a mutant IDH1 vaccine in newly diagnosed glioma. Time point in this sample: week 47, end of study. Doses of 300 ug of mutant IDH1 20-mer peptide were given with topical imiquimod. Clones were read by immunoSEQ multiplex PCR, and TCRdb kept only the in-frame ones, dropping some. The table records over 30,000 clones, 80% to 95% of them present only once. What these receptors recognize is not known. The sequencing here drew on PBMCs, taken from a glioma patient whose treatment included an IDH1 peptide vaccine. All receptors come from a woman between 35 and 50 years old with glioma.

This chain uses TRBV29-1 with TRBJ2-5; no clear D. Looked up from germline, CDR1 is SQVTM and CDR2 is ANQGSEA. V was shortened by 4 bases and J by 1 base, with 7 bases between the two germline ends. The CDR3 totals 12 residues. DNA of the CDR3: TGCAGCGTTGTTCAGGCCCAAGAGACCCAGTACTTC. Translation: CSVVQAQETQYF.

This chain joins TRBV28 and TRBJ2-7, with TRBD2 matching over 11 bases. The trim removed 8 bases at V and 2 bases at J, leaving 14 bases unmatched. The CDR3 is 17 residues long. CDR1 and CDR2 from the germline V gene are MDHEN and SYDVKM. The CDR3, as DNA: TGTGCCAGCGCGTCCCCTCCTTGGACTAGCGGGCCCTACGAGCAGTACTTC. Its translation is CASASPPWTSGPYEQYF.

The rearrangement joins TRBV29-1 to TRBJ2-2, with TRBD2 identical over 13 bases. The J segment lost 2 bases and the V segment lost 7 bases, leaving 7 bases of the junction unmatched. The length of the CDR3 is 16 residues. Germline-derived CDR1 and CDR2 are SQVTM and ANQGSEA. CDR3 DNA sequence: TGCAGCGCCGGACTAGCGGGAGTGGGAAACACCGGGGAGCTGTTTTTT. It yields the protein CSAGLAGVGNTGELFF.

The chain uses TRBV4-3 and TRBJ2-5; tentatively, D is TRBD1 (5 bases). Germline-derived CDR1 and CDR2 are LGHNA and YSLEER. Deletions cut 1 base from V and 2 bases from J, with 11 bases between. This CDR3 comprises 15 residues. CDR3 sequence: CASSQARTPQETQYF. The DNA for the CDR3 is TGCGCCAGCAGCCAAGCCCGGACACCACAAGAGACCCAGTACTTC.

This chain uses TRBV7-9 with TRBJ2-7; D is unresolved. V lost 0 bases and J 4 bases, leaving 7 bases between the germline ends. The germline gives CDR1 SEHNR, CDR2 FQNEAQ (reference sequence). This CDR3 is 13 amino acids long. The CDR3 region is CASSLAYGYEQYF. The DNA of the CDR3 is TGTGCCAGCAGCTTAGCTTACGGGTACGAGCAGTACTTC.

This clone was observed a few times. V gene TRBV2 combines with J gene TRBJ2-7, with 7 bases fitting TRBD2. Trimming removed 6 bases from V and 4 bases from J; junction bases left unmatched: 12. This CDR3 comprises 15 residues. Germline values: CDR1 SNHLY, CDR2 FYNNEI. In DNA form, the CDR3 reads TGTGCCAGCAGACCGTCTAACGCGGGAGCGTACGAGCAGTACTTC. Translating gives CASRPSNAGAYEQYF.

The V gene is TRBV9, the J gene TRBJ1-2; D unresolved. The V end was cut by 4 bases, the J end by 1 base, with 11 bases between. From germline, CDR1 is SGDLS and CDR2 YYNGEE. The CDR3 totals 14 residues. CDR3 coding DNA: TGTGCCAGCAGCCCCAGCCCGGTTAACTATGGCTACACCTTC. Protein: CASSPSPVNYGYTF.

The chain links TRBV5-4 to TRBJ2-1; the match to TRBD1 covers 9 bases. The CDR3 extends over 15 amino acids. Germline trimming cut 3 bases from V and 6 bases from J; bases unmatched to any gene: 7. Germline V gives CDR1 SGHNT, CDR2 YYREEE (reference sequence). For the CDR3, the DNA is TGTGCCAGCAGCTCCCGGGACAGGGCGGGCAATGAGCAGTTCTTC. It yields the protein CASSSRDRAGNEQFF. The whole variable domain, remainder taken from reference TRBV5-4 and TRBJ2-1, is ETGVTQSPTHLIKTRGQQVTLRCSSQSGHNTVSWYQQALGQGPQFIFQYYREEENGRGNFPPRFSGLQFPNYSSELNVNALELDDSALYLCASSSRDRAGNEQFFGPGTRLTVL.